This T cell receptor (beta chain) derives from a study of human T cells and chemical hapten exposure. General study findings and limits: Expanded TCRs created a significantly greater count of big CDR3 similarity clusters than controls did. No shift was seen in TCRs above 1 in 1000 frequency with DPC sensitization.

Germline V CDR1 and CDR2: LGHDT, YNNKEL (reference sequence). The CDR3 has 13 residues. Trimming took off 4 bases at V and 4 bases at J, with 8 bases between the two ends. This clonotype was detected many times. The antigen is not known. The time point denotes: pre-sensitization, week 0. Treatment denoted: therapeutic diphenylcyclopropenone sensitization with weekly scalp DPC. Investigators collected blood before applying each patch test. Using its own MiXCR run on the RACE reads, TCRdb lists one record per CDR3 protein. The sample shows a few hundred thousand distinct CDR3 sequences, around 5.5% of them seen only once.

The gene calls are TRBV3-1 and TRBJ1-5; D gene unclear. The sequence was collected from a woman aged 18-29 years with alopecia areata. Some clones in this sample may be carry-over from other donors' samples. The sequencing here drew on whole blood, taken in connection with sensitization to the hapten diphenylcyclopropenone (DPC). CDR3: CASSRMENQPQHF. The CDR3 nucleotides read TGTGCCAGCAGCCGCATGGAGAATCAGCCCCAGCATTTT.